The present TCR beta chain was sequenced within a study of T cell repertoires in ileal Crohn's disease. This clone was seen only a few times. Assay: immunoSEQ multiplex PCR; the TCRdb copy retains only in-frame clones and omits some. The top ten clones hold about 15% of a sample with thousands of clones, about 63% of them seen once. The CDR3 length is 17 residues. V gave up 3 bases and J gave up 0 bases; unmatched junction bases: 9. CDR1 and CDR2 from the germline V gene are SGHAT and FQNNGV. Sample: ileal tissue. This receptor was obtained from an adult with Crohn's disease. The chain recombines TRBV11-2 with TRBJ2-7, with 9 bases lining up with TRBD2. The CDR3 reads CASSFSASGISSYEQYF. In DNA form, the CDR3 reads TGTGCCAGCAGCTTTAGTGCTAGCGGGATCAGCTCCTACGAGCAGTACTTC.